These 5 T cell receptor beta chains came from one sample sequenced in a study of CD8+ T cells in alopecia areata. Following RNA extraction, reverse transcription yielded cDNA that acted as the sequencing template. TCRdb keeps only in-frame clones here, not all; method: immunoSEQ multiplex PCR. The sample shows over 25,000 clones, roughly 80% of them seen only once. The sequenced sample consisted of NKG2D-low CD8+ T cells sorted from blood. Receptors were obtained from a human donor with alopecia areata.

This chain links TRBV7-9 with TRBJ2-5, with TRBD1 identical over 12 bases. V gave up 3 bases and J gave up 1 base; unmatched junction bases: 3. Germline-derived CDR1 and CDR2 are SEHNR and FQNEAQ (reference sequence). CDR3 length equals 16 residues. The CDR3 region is CASSFGTGGFQETQYF. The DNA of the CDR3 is TGTGCCAGCAGCTTTGGGACAGGGGGCTTCCAAGAGACCCAGTACTTC.

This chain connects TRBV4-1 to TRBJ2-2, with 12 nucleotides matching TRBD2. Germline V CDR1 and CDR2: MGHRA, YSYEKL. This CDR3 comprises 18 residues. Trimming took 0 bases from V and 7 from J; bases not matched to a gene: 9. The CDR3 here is CASSQDLGLAGFGGELFF. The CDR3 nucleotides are TGCGCCAGCAGCCAAGATTTAGGACTAGCGGGATTTGGCGGGGAGCTGTTTTTT.

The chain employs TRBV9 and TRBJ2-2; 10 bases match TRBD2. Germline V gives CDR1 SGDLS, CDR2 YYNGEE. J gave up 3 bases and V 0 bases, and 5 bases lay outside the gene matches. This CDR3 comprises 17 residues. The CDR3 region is CASSVGLAGEYTGELFF. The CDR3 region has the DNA TGTGCCAGCAGCGTAGGGCTAGCGGGAGAGTACACCGGGGAGCTGTTTTTT.

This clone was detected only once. The CDR3 sequence is CASSLSYPGGTGSGNEQFF. For the CDR3, the DNA is TGTGCCAGCAGTTTATCATACCCAGGTGGGACAGGGTCGGGTAATGAGCAGTTCTTC. The chain couples TRBV27 to TRBJ2-1; 9 bases are a match to TRBD1. With V trimmed by 0 bases and J by 7 bases, 16 bases remained unmatched. The CDR3 runs to 19 residues. Germline-derived CDR1 and CDR2 are MNHEY and SMNVEV (reference sequence).

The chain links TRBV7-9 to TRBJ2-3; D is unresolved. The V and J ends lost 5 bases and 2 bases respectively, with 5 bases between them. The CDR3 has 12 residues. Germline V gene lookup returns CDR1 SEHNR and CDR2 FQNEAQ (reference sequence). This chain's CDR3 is CASSRLTDTQYF. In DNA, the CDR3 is TGTGCCAGCAGCCGTCTCACAGATACGCAGTATTTT.